The entry that follows covers one TCR beta chain sequence. Sequencing used immunoSEQ multiplex PCR; TCRdb keeps in-frame clones, though not all of them. This sample carries about 220,000 clones, approximately 82% of them seen once, and the ten largest clones take 9.7%. The V end was cut by 0 bases, the J end by 5 bases, with 11 bases between. Germline CDR1 is SGDLS and CDR2 is YYNGEE. This CDR3 spans 15 amino acids. The data were obtained in a study of blood T cell repertoires in COVID-19. Sequenced: peripheral blood. The receptor comes from a man aged 45-60 years with active or convalescent COVID-19. This chain joins TRBV9 and TRBJ1-4; D may be TRBD1 (6 bases). DNA for the CDR3: TGTGCCAGCAGCGTAGTAGGGCAGGGGAATGAAAAACTGTTTTTT. Translation gives CASSVVGQGNEKLFF.